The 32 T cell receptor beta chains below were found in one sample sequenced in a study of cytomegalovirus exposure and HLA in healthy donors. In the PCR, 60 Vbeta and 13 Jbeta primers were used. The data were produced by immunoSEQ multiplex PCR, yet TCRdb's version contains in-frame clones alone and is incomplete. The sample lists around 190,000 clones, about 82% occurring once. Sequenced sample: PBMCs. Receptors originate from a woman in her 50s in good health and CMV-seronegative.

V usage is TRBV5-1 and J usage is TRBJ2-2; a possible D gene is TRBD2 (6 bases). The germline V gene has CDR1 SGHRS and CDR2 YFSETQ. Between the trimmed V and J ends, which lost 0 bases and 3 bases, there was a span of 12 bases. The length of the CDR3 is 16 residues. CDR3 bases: TGCGCCAGCAGCTTGGCGGCGGGGATTGACACCGGGGAGCTGTTTTTT. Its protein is CASSLAAGIDTGELFF.

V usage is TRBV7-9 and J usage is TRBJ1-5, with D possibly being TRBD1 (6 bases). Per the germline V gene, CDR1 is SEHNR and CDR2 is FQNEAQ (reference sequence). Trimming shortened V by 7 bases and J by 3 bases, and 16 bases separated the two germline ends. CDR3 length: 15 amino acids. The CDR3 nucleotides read TGTGCCAGCACTCAAAGTGGGGGCCCCAATCAGCCCCAGCATTTT. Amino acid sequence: CASTQSGGPNQPQHF.

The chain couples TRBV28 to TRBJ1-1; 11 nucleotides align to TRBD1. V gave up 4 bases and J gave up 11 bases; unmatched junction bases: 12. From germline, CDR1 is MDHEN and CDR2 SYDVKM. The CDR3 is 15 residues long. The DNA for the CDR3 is TGTGCCAGCAGTTCCGGGACAGGGGGATCCCGTGTGGCTTTCTTT. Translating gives CASSSGTGGSRVAFF.

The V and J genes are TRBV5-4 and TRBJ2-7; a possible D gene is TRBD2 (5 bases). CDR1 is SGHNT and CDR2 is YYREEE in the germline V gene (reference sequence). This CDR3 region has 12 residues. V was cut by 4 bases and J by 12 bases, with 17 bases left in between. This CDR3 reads CASSLDRGNRYF. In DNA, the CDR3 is TGTGCCAGCAGCCTAGACCGAGGGAACCGGTACTTC. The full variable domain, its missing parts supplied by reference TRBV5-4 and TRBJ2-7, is ETGVTQSPTHLIKTRGQQVTLRCSSQSGHNTVSWYQQALGQGPQFIFQYYREEENGRGNFPPRFSGLQFPNYSSELNVNALELDDSALYLCASSLDRGNRYFGPGTRLTVT.

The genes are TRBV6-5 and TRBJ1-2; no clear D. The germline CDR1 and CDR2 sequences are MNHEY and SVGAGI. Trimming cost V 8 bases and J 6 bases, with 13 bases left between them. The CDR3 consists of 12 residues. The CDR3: CASRLHKDGYTF. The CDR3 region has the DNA TGTGCCAGCCGACTCCACAAGGATGGCTACACCTTC.

CDR3 loop: CASSLTATPNEKLFF. CDR3 nucleotides: TGTGCCAGCAGCTTAACAGCTACTCCTAATGAAAAACTGTTTTTT. The chain couples TRBV7-9 to TRBJ1-4; D is ambiguous. CDR3 length: 15 amino acids. Trimming stripped 2 bases from V and 3 bases from J, with 10 bases between. CDR1 is SEHNR and CDR2 is FQNEAQ in the germline V gene (reference sequence).

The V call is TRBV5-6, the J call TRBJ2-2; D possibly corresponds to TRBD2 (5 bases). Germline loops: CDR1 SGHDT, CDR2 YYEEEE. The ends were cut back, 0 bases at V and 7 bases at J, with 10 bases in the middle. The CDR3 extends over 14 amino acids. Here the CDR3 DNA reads TGTGCCAGCAGCTTGGGGGCCGAGGGCGGGGAGCTGTTTTTT. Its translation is CASSLGAEGGELFF. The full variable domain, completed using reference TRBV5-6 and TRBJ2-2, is DAGVTQSPTHLIKTRGQQVTLRCSPKSGHDTVSWYQQALGQGPQFIFQYYEEEERQRGNFPDRFSGHQFPNYSSELNVNALLLGDSALYLCASSLGAEGGELFFGEGSRLTVL.

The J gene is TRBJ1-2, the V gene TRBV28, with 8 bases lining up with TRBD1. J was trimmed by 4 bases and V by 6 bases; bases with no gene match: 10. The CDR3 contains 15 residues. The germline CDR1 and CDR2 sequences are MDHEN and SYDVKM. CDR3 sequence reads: CASRPVTGDSYGYTF. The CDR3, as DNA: TGTGCCAGCAGACCCGTGACAGGGGATTCCTATGGCTACACCTTC.

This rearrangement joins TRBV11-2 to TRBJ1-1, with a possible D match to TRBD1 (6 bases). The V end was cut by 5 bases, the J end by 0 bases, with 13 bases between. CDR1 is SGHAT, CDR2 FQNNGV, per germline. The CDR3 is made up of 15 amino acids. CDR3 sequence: CASSPGVLMNTEAFF. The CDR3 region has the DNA TGTGCCAGCAGCCCAGGGGTTCTAATGAACACTGAAGCTTTCTTT.

CDR3 in amino acids: CAWGHDSNQPQHF. In DNA, the CDR3 is TGTGCCTGGGGACACGATAGCAATCAGCCCCAGCATTTT. The chain links TRBV30 to TRBJ1-5; tentative D call: TRBD1 (5 bases). CDR1 and CDR2 (germline): GTSNPN, SVGIG (reference sequence). There are 13 residues in the CDR3. V shed 5 bases and J shed 0 bases, with 8 bases lying between them.

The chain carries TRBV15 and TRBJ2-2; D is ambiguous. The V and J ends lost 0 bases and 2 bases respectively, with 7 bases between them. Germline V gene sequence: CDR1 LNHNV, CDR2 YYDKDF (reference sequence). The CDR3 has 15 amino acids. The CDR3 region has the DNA TGTGCCACCAGCAGAGATAGGAGAAACACCGGGGAGCTGTTTTTT. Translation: CATSRDRRNTGELFF.

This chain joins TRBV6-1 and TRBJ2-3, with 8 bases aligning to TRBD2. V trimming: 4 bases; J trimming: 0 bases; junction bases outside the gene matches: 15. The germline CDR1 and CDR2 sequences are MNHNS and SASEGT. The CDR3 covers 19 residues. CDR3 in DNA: TGTGCCAGCAGTGGGAAGCTACGCGGGAGGCCCCTAAGCACAGATACGCAGTATTTT. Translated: CASSGKLRGRPLSTDTQYF.

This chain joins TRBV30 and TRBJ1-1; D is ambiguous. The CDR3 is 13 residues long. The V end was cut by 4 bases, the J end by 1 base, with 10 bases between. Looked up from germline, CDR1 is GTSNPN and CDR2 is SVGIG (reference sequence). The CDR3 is CAWNPVRNTEAFF. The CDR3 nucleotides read TGTGCCTGGAATCCGGTAAGGAACACTGAAGCTTTCTTT.

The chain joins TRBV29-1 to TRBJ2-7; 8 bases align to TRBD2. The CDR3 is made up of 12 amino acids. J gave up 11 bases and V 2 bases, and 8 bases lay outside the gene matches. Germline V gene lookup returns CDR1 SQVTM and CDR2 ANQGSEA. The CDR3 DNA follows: TGCAGCGTTGAATTTGCGGGGGGTAAGAAGTACTTC. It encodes CSVEFAGGKKYF.

The CDR3 loop is CASSQASSHTDTQYF. The CDR3, as DNA: TGCGCCAGCAGCCAAGCGAGTTCCCACACAGATACGCAGTATTTT. V and J are TRBV4-3 and TRBJ2-3; D gene unclear. This CDR3 comprises 15 residues. Trimming took 1 base from V and 2 from J, leaving 10 bases between them. Germline V gives CDR1 LGHNA, CDR2 YSLEER.

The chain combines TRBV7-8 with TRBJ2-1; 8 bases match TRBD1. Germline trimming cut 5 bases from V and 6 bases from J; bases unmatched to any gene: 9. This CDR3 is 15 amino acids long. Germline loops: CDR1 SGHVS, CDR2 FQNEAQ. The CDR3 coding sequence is TGTGCCAGCAGCCTCCTTACCGGGACAGGCAATGAGCAGTTCTTC. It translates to CASSLLTGTGNEQFF.

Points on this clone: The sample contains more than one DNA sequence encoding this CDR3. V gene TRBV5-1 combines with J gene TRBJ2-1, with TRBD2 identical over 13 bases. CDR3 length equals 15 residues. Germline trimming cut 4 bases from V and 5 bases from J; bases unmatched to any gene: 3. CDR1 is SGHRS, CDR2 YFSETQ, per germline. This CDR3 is CASSPGLAGNNEQFF. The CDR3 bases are TGCGCCAGCAGCCCGGGACTAGCGGGAAACAATGAGCAGTTCTTC.

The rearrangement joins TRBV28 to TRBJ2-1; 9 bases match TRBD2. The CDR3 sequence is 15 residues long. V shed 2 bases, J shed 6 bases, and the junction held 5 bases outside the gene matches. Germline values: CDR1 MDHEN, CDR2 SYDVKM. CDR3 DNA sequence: TGTGCCAGCAGTTTAGCGGGAGGGCAGGGCAATGAGCAGTTCTTC. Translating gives CASSLAGGQGNEQFF.

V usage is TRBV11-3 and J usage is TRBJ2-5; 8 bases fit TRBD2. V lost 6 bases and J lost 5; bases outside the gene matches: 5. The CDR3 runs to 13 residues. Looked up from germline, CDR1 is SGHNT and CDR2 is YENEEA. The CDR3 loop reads CASSLSGIETQYF. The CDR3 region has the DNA TGTGCCAGCAGTCTTAGCGGGATTGAGACCCAGTACTTC.

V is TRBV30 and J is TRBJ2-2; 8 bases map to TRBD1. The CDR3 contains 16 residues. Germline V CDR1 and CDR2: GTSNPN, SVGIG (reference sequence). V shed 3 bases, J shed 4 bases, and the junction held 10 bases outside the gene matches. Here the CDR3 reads CAWRGRQGSRTGELFF. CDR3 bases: TGTGCCTGGAGAGGAAGACAGGGGAGTCGCACCGGGGAGCTGTTTTTT.

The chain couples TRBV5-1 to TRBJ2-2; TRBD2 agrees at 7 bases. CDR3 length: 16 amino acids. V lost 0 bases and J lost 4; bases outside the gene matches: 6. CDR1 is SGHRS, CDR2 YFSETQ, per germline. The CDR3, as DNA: TGCGCCAGCAGCTTGGAGGTGGGAGGGCCCACCGGGGAGCTGTTTTTT. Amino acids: CASSLEVGGPTGELFF. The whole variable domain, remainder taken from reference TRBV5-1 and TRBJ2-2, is KAGVTQTPRYLIKTRGQQVTLSCSPISGHRSVSWYQQTPGQGLQFLFEYFSETQRNKGNFPGRFSGRQFSNSRSEMNVSTLELGDSALYLCASSLEVGGPTGELFFGEGSRLTVL.

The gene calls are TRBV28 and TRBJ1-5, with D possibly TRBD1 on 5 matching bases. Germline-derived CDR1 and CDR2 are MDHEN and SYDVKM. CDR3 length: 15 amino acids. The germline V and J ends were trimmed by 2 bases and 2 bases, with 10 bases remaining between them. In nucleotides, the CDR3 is TGTGCCAGCAGTTTAGGGGGGAATGGCAATCAGCCCCAGCATTTT. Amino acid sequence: CASSLGGNGNQPQHF.

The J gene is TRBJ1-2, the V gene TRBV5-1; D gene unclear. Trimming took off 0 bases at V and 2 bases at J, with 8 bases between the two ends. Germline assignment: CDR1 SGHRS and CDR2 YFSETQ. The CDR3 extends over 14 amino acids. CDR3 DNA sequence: TGCGCCAGCAGCTTGGTAGGAGTAAACTATGGCTACACCTTC. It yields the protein CASSLVGVNYGYTF. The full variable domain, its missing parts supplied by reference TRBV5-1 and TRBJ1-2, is KAGVTQTPRYLIKTRGQQVTLSCSPISGHRSVSWYQQTPGQGLQFLFEYFSETQRNKGNFPGRFSGRQFSNSRSEMNVSTLELGDSALYLCASSLVGVNYGYTFGSGTRLTVV.

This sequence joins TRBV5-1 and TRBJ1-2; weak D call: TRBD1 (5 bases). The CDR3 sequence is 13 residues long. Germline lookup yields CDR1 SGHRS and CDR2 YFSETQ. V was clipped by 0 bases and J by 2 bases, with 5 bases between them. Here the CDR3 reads CASSLDRNYGYTF. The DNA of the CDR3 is TGCGCCAGCAGCTTGGACAGGAACTATGGCTACACCTTC.

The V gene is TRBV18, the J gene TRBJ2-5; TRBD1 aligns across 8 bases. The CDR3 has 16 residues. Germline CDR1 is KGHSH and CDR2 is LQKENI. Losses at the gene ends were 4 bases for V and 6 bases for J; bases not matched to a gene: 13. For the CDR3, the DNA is TGTGCCAGCTCACGACAGGGCACAGGGGGTGCGCAGACCCAGTACTTC. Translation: CASSRQGTGGAQTQYF.

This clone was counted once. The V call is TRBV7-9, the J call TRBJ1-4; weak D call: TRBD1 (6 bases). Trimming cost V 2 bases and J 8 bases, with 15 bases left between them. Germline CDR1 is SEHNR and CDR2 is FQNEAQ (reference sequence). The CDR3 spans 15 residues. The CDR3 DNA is TGTGCCAGCAGCTTATGGTCGACAGGACCAGAAAAACTGTTTTTT. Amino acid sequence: CASSLWSTGPEKLFF.

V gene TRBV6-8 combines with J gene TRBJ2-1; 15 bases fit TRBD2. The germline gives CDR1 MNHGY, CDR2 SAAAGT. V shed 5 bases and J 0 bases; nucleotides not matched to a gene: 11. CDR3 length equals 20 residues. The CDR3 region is CASSPIGLAGGGSSYNEQFF. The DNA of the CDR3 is TGTGCCAGCAGTCCTATCGGACTAGCGGGAGGGGGGAGCTCCTACAATGAGCAGTTCTTC.

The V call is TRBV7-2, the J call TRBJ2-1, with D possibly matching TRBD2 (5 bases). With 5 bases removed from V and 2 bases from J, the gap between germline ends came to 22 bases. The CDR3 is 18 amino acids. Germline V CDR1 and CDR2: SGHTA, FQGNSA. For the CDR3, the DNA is TGTGCCAGCAGCCCCGGTTGGAGGAGATATGGCACCTACAATGAGCAGTTCTTC. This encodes CASSPGWRRYGTYNEQFF.

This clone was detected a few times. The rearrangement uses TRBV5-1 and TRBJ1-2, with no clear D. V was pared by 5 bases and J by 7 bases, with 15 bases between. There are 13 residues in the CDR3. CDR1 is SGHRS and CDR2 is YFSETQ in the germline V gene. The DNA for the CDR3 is TGCGCCAGCAGTACCCCAACCAGATCTGGCTACACCTTC. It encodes CASSTPTRSGYTF.

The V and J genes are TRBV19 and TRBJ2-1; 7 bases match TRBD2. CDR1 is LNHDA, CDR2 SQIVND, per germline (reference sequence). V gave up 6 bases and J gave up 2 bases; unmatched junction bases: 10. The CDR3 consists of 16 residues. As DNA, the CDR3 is TGTGCCAGTAGCCCCAGTAGAGGGACTACCTACAATGAGCAGTTCTTC. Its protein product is CASSPSRGTTYNEQFF.

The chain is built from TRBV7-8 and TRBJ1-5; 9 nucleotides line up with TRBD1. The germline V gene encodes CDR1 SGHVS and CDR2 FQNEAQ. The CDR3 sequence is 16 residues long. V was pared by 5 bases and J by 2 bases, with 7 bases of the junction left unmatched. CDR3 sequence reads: CASSRRTGDGNQPQHF. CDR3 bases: TGTGCCAGCAGCCGAAGGACAGGGGACGGCAATCAGCCCCAGCATTTT.

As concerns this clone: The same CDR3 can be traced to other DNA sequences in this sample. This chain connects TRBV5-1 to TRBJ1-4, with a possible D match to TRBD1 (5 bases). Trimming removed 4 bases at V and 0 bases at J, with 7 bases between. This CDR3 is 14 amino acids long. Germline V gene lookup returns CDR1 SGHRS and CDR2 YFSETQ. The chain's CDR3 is CASSLTATNEKLFF. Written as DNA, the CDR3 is TGCGCCAGCAGCCTGACAGCAACTAATGAAAAACTGTTTTTT.